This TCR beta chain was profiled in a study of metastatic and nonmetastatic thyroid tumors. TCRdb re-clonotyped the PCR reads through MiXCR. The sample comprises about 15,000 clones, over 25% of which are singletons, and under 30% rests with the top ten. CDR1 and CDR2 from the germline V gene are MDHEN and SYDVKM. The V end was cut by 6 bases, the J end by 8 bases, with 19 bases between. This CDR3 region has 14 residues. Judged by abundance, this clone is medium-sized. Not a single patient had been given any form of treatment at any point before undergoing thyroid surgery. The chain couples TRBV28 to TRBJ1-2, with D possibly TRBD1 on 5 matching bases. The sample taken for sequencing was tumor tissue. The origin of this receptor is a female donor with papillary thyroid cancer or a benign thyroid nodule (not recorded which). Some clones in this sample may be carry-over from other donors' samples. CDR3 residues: CASSSTQEGKGYTF. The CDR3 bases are TGTGCCAGCAGCTCCACTCAGGAGGGGAAAGGCTACACCTTC.